The 9 T cell receptor beta chains reported below all come from one sample, sequenced in a study of control samples from healthy donors and cancer patients (dated by TCRdb to the early 2020s). Libraries were prepared through the immunoSEQ multiplex PCR assay. TCRdb re-hosts the immuneACCESS table, in-frame sequences only. Its copies lack some clones; in the studies checked, an unresolved V gene accounts for under half of them, and the cause for the rest is not known. The sample includes some 120,000 clones, with 91% observed a single time. The ten largest clones represent almost 8% of the sample. The material sequenced was blood. Source of these receptors: a woman between 18 and 29 years old in good health.

J is TRBJ2-2 and V is TRBV3-1 (or the pseudogene TRBV3-2), with 12 positions matching TRBD2. J gave up 3 bases and V 5 bases, and 4 bases lay outside the gene matches. The CDR3 spans 16 residues. Germline assignment: CDR1 LGHDT and CDR2 YNNKEL (reference sequence). This CDR3 is CASSSWTSGDTGELFF. As DNA, the CDR3 is TGTGCCAGCAGCTCCTGGACTAGCGGGGACACCGGGGAGCTGTTTTTT.

The V gene is TRBV5-6, the J gene TRBJ2-7; D ambiguous. The CDR3 loop spans 13 amino acids. V was trimmed by 0 bases and J by 5 bases, leaving 9 bases between them. Germline V gene lookup returns CDR1 SGHDT and CDR2 YYEEEE. CDR3 region: CASSLAFVNEQYF. The CDR3 DNA reads as TGTGCCAGCAGCTTGGCCTTCGTAAACGAGCAGTACTTC.

This chain connects TRBV29-1 to TRBJ1-1, with TRBD1 matching 9 bases. V dropped 6 bases and J dropped 13; count of bases not matched to a gene: 18. The CDR3 has 14 residues. From germline, CDR1 is SQVTM and CDR2 ANQGSEA. The CDR3 sequence is CSVAWDRVPYAHFF. The DNA of the CDR3 is TGCAGCGTAGCCTGGGACAGGGTCCCATATGCACATTTCTTT. Combining the CDR3 with reference TRBV29-1 and TRBJ1-1 gives the whole variable domain SAVISQKPSRDICQRGTSLTIQCQVDSQVTMMFWYRQQPGQSLTLIATANQGSEATYESGFVIDKFPISRPNLTFSTLTVSNMSPEDSSIYLCSVAWDRVPYAHFFGQGTRLTVV.

The CDR3 is CASSLGSGTGGSYEQYF. In DNA form, the CDR3 reads TGTGCCAGCAGCTTAGGATCCGGGACAGGGGGGTCCTACGAGCAGTACTTC. The genes are TRBV7-9 and TRBJ2-7; TRBD1 aligns across 11 bases. J lost 1 base, V lost 1 base, and 6 bases had no gene match. The CDR3 extends over 17 amino acids. The germline V gene has CDR1 SEHNR and CDR2 FQNEAQ (reference sequence).

The V call is TRBV24-1, the J call TRBJ2-2; 7 bases are shared with TRBD1. The germline V gene encodes CDR1 KGHDR and CDR2 SFDVKD. This CDR3 contains 16 residues. The V segment lost 5 bases and the J segment 0 bases; nucleotides outside the gene matches: 5. The CDR3 region has the DNA TGTGCCACCAGTGCCCTAACAGGGGCGAACACCGGGGAGCTGTTTTTT. Its translation: CATSALTGANTGELFF.

The chain joins TRBV6-1 to TRBJ1-1; D is possibly TRBD1 (6 bases). The CDR3 loop spans 17 amino acids. Germline assignment: CDR1 MNHNS and CDR2 SASEGT. Deletions cut 0 bases from V and 3 bases from J, with 17 bases between. CDR3 amino acids: CASSEAWSGGSDTEAFF. CDR3 sequence (DNA): TGTGCCAGCAGTGAAGCTTGGTCCGGGGGCTCGGACACTGAAGCTTTCTTT.

The chain couples TRBV4-1 to TRBJ1-3, with a possible D match to TRBD1 (6 bases). The V gene lost 2 bases and the J gene lost 0 bases, with 14 bases spanning the gap. The CDR3 is 17 residues long. Germline loops: CDR1 MGHRA, CDR2 YSYEKL. Here the CDR3 DNA reads TGCGCCAGCAGCCAACAGGGGATGGGAAGCTCTGGAAACACCATATATTTT. It codes for CASSQQGMGSSGNTIYF.

The chain joins TRBV6-5 to TRBJ1-5; no clear D gene. Germline V gene data show CDR1 as MNHEY and CDR2 as SVGAGI. This CDR3 has 15 amino acids. Trimming took off 7 bases at V and 0 bases at J, with 13 bases between the two ends. CDR3 loop: CASIWQENSNQPQHF. The CDR3 nucleotides are TGTGCCAGCATCTGGCAGGAGAATAGCAATCAGCCCCAGCATTTT.

J is TRBJ2-7 and V is TRBV27; 8 bases fit TRBD1. CDR1 and CDR2 (germline): MNHEY, SMNVEV (reference sequence). V shed 4 bases, J shed 5 bases, and the junction held 4 bases outside the gene matches. CDR3 length: 13 amino acids. The CDR3 loop reads CASSWDRNNEQYF. Here the CDR3 DNA reads TGTGCCAGCAGTTGGGACAGGAACAACGAGCAGTACTTC.